These 15 T cell receptor beta chains were sequenced from one sample in a study of T cell changes during pregnancy in multiple sclerosis. TCRdb's copy holds only in-frame clones and misses some; the assay was immunoSEQ multiplex PCR. The sample contains tens of thousands of clones, roughly 89% of which appear only once. The sample was peripheral blood, taken in the second trimester of pregnancy. Source of these receptors: a female donor with multiple sclerosis, enrolled in a pregnancy study.

V usage is TRBV6-5 and J usage is TRBJ2-7, with D possibly TRBD1 on 5 matching bases. Germline V gene sequence: CDR1 MNHEY, CDR2 SVGAGI. This CDR3 is built from 14 residues. The germline V and J ends were trimmed by 0 bases and 2 bases, with 8 bases remaining between them. The CDR3 nucleotides are TGTGCCAGCAGTTACTCGACAGCAACCTACGAGCAGTACTTC. Translation gives CASSYSTATYEQYF.

This rearrangement joins TRBV5-4 to TRBJ2-5; D not resolved. V lost 4 bases and J lost 5, with 9 bases in between. The germline V gene encodes CDR1 SGHNT and CDR2 YYREEE (reference sequence). The CDR3 extends over 12 amino acids. The CDR3 DNA is TGTGCCAGCAGCCACCCCGGGGAGACCCAGTACTTC. Protein: CASSHPGETQYF.

The rearrangement links TRBV5-6 to TRBJ2-1; a possible D gene is TRBD2 (6 bases). CDR1 is SGHDT, CDR2 YYEEEE, per germline. V shed 0 bases and J shed 7 bases, with 14 bases lying between them. The CDR3 is made up of 15 amino acids. The CDR3 DNA reads as TGTGCCAGCAGCTTGGTTGGCGGGGCTCAAAATGAGCAGTTCTTC. Encoded protein: CASSLVGGAQNEQFF.

The CDR3 DNA follows: TGTGCCAGCGGTAAGACACACACTGAAGCTTTCTTT. It translates to CASGKTHTEAFF. The genes are TRBV6-5 and TRBJ1-1; D call uncertain. Trimming removed 8 bases at V and 3 bases at J, with 10 bases between. This CDR3 comprises 12 residues. CDR1 and CDR2 (germline): MNHEY, SVGAGI.

V is TRBV7-2 and J is TRBJ2-5; 15 positions match TRBD2. CDR3 length: 16 residues. V dropped 5 bases and J dropped 2; count of bases not matched to a gene: 3. The germline gives CDR1 SGHTA, CDR2 FQGNSA. The CDR3 loop reads CASSTGTSGGQETQYF. The CDR3 DNA is TGTGCCAGCAGCACAGGGACTAGCGGGGGGCAAGAGACCCAGTACTTC.

The chain couples TRBV19 to TRBJ1-1; D is unresolved. The germline V gene encodes CDR1 LNHDA and CDR2 SQIVND (reference sequence). This CDR3 has 15 residues. Trimming removed 5 bases at V and 2 bases at J, with 15 bases between. Here the CDR3 reads CASSPTRISNTEAFF. CDR3 nucleotides: TGTGCCAGTAGTCCCACACGAATCTCCAACACTGAAGCTTTCTTT.

This rearrangement joins TRBV21-1 to TRBJ2-5; the table's TRBD1 call for D was not verified on the DNA. TRBV21-1 is termed a pseudogene. The CDR3 has 17 amino acids. In DNA form, the CDR3 reads TGTGCCAGCAGCAAAGTGGTCCGGGACAAGAGACGAGAGACCCAGTACTTC. Translating it yields CASSKVVRDKRRETQYF.

The rearrangement uses TRBV6-1 and TRBJ1-2; tentative D call: TRBD1 (5 bases). The CDR3 consists of 13 residues. The germline V gene has CDR1 MNHNS and CDR2 SASEGT. With 3 bases removed from V and 3 bases from J, the gap between germline ends came to 8 bases. The CDR3: CASSDSGYYGYTF. For the CDR3, the DNA is TGTGCCAGCAGTGACTCAGGGTACTATGGCTACACCTTC.

This chain uses TRBV21-1 with TRBJ2-7; the listed D gene, TRBD2, was not tested against the DNA. TRBV21-1 is listed as a pseudogene. This CDR3 spans 12 amino acids. CDR3: CASSKGSYEQYF. In nucleotides, the CDR3 is TGTGCCAGCAGCAAAGGGAGCTACGAGCAGTACTTC.

J is TRBJ2-7 and V is TRBV7-2, with 9 bases aligning to TRBD2. The CDR3 is 14 residues long. V was pared by 4 bases and J by 4 bases, with 5 bases of the junction left unmatched. The germline V gene encodes CDR1 SGHTA and CDR2 FQGNSA. CDR3 protein: CASSSSSGVYEQYF. The CDR3 DNA reads TGTGCCAGCAGCTCCTCTAGCGGGGTATACGAGCAGTACTTC.

This chain connects TRBV7-2 to TRBJ2-7; the match to TRBD1 covers 9 bases. Germline CDR1 reads SGHTA; CDR2 reads FQGNSA. This CDR3 spans 15 amino acids. V shed 5 bases, J shed 3 bases, and the junction held 8 bases outside the gene matches. This chain's CDR3 is CASSPVGTGNYEQYF. In DNA, the CDR3 is TGTGCCAGCAGCCCCGTGGGGACAGGGAACTACGAGCAGTACTTC.

This chain links TRBV13 with TRBJ2-7, with 7 positions matching TRBD2. The CDR3 has 15 residues. The ends lost 6 bases at V and 0 bases at J; junction bases unmatched: 8. Germline V gene data show CDR1 as PRHDT and CDR2 as FYEKMQ (reference sequence). Written as DNA, the CDR3 is TGTGCCAGCAGAGGGGCGGGGGTGTCCTCCTACGAGCAGTACTTC. Translation gives CASRGAGVSSYEQYF.

CDR3 loop: CASSTLEHMNTEAFF. The CDR3 nucleotides are TGTGCCAGTAGTACCCTGGAGCACATGAACACTGAAGCTTTCTTT. The chain employs TRBV19 and TRBJ1-1; D remains ambiguous. Germline loops: CDR1 LNHDA, CDR2 SQIVND (reference sequence). V was pared by 4 bases and J by 0 bases, with 12 bases between. The CDR3 has 15 residues.

The V and J genes are TRBV5-1 and TRBJ2-7, with TRBD1 identical over 8 bases. Germline V CDR1 and CDR2: SGHRS, YFSETQ. V lost 2 bases to trimming and J lost 0 bases; unmatched junction nucleotides: 4. The CDR3 has 15 amino acids. The CDR3 loop reads CASSFGQGSSYEQYF. For the CDR3, the DNA is TGCGCCAGCAGCTTTGGACAGGGTAGCTCCTACGAGCAGTACTTC.

This chain uses TRBV5-1 with TRBJ2-1; 7 nucleotides match TRBD1. Germline V gene sequence: CDR1 SGHRS, CDR2 YFSETQ. After removal of 4 bases from V and 10 bases from J, the junction contained 17 bases not matched to a gene. The CDR3 loop spans 16 amino acids. CDR3 protein: CASSPPVRGPKIEQFF. The CDR3 nucleotides read TGCGCCAGCAGCCCCCCGGTGAGGGGGCCCAAGATCGAGCAGTTCTTC.